The next 29 T cell receptor beta chains were all read from a single sample in a study of blood T cell repertoires in COVID-19. Sequenced by immunoSEQ multiplex PCR; TCRdb stores in-frame clones only, minus some. The profile shows about 240,000 clones, about 84% of them singletons. The sequencing input was peripheral blood. The receptors were sampled from an elderly man with acute or convalescent COVID-19.

The chain joins TRBV12-3 or TRBV12-4 to TRBJ1-5; no clear D gene. Trimming left V 6 bases short and J 5 bases short, with 8 bases between. The CDR3 is made up of 12 amino acids. Here the CDR3 DNA reads TGTGCCAGCAGCCAACCGGATCAGCCCCAGCATTTT. Residues: CASSQPDQPQHF.

The rearrangement joins TRBV28 to TRBJ2-2; 14 bases map to TRBD2. The ends lost 7 bases at V and 6 bases at J; junction bases unmatched: 10. Germline V gene sequence: CDR1 MDHEN, CDR2 SYDVKM. This CDR3 spans 17 amino acids. The CDR3, as DNA: TGTGCCAGCATACCAACCCGACTAGCGGGGGGGGCCGGGGAGCTGTTTTTT. It encodes CASIPTRLAGGAGELFF.

This clone has a handful of counts. The gene calls are TRBV14 and TRBJ1-1; 12 positions agree with TRBD1. This CDR3 contains 17 residues. Unmatched junction bases numbered 5, after V lost 3 bases and J lost 0 bases. CDR1 SGHDN and CDR2 FVKESK come from the germline V gene. The CDR3, as DNA: TGTGCCAGCAGCCAGTGGGGGACAGGGGGCATGAACACTGAAGCTTTCTTT. Residues: CASSQWGTGGMNTEAFF.

The sample holds a few counts of this clone. This chain uses TRBV12-3 or TRBV12-4 with TRBJ2-1; D gene unclear. The length of the CDR3 is 12 residues. V was cut by 2 bases and J by 9 bases, with 8 bases left in between. CDR3 bases: TGTGCCAGCAGTTTAATACGACTTGAGCAGTTCTTC. Its translation: CASSLIRLEQFF.

This clone has a single count. The chain links TRBV7-2 to TRBJ2-7; tentatively, D is TRBD1 (6 bases). The V end lost 5 bases, the J end lost 2 bases, and 16 bases lay between the germline ends. The CDR3 is 15 residues long. Per germline, CDR1 SGHTA and CDR2 FQGNSA. CDR3 in amino acids: CASSTRPRGTYEQYF. CDR3 coding DNA: TGTGCCAGCAGCACCCGACCCAGGGGAACCTACGAGCAGTACTTC.

The genes are TRBV24-1 and TRBJ2-1, with D possibly being TRBD2 (5 bases). This CDR3 region has 17 residues. Germline CDR1 is KGHDR and CDR2 is SFDVKD. V lost 3 bases and J 0 bases, leaving 14 bases between the germline ends. The CDR3 protein is CATSDPLGGFSYNEQFF. Written as DNA, the CDR3 is TGTGCCACCAGTGATCCCCTGGGCGGGTTCTCCTACAATGAGCAGTTCTTC.

J is TRBJ1-5 and V is TRBV6-1; D gene uncertain. Trimming removed 2 bases at V and 1 base at J, with 12 bases between. From germline, CDR1 is MNHNS and CDR2 SASEGT. The CDR3 is 16 residues long. Here the CDR3 reads CASSERGERSNQPQHF. The DNA of the CDR3 is TGTGCCAGCAGTGAACGTGGAGAGCGAAGCAATCAGCCCCAGCATTTT.

V is TRBV6-6 and J is TRBJ1-5; D not resolved. The CDR3 runs to 12 residues. Germline assignment: CDR1 MNHNY and CDR2 SVGAGI (reference sequence). Trimming removed 6 bases from V and 7 bases from J, with 10 bases in between. CDR3: CASSPVRQPQHF. CDR3 nucleotides: TGTGCCAGCAGCCCTGTCCGGCAGCCCCAGCATTTT.

V and J are TRBV11-2 and TRBJ2-2, with TRBD1 as a possible D gene (6 bases). V lost 5 bases, J lost 1 base, and 8 bases lay in between. The CDR3 contains 14 residues. From germline, CDR1 is SGHAT and CDR2 FQNNGV. The CDR3 loop reads CASSQDRNTGELFF. CDR3 DNA sequence: TGTGCCAGCAGCCAGGACAGGAACACCGGGGAGCTGTTTTTT.

The chain carries TRBV6-6 and TRBJ2-7; D possibly corresponds to TRBD1 (6 bases). The CDR3 is 13 amino acids. Germline loops: CDR1 MNHNY, CDR2 SVGAGI (reference sequence). The ends were cut back, 5 bases at V and 3 bases at J, with 11 bases in the middle. CDR3 loop: CASSQQGGYEQYF. CDR3 bases: TGTGCCAGCAGTCAACAGGGTGGCTACGAGCAGTACTTC.

The genes are TRBV11-2 and TRBJ2-6; TRBD1 might be the D (6 bases). The germline gives CDR1 SGHAT, CDR2 FQNNGV. The CDR3 has 15 residues. Between the trimmed V and J ends, which lost 6 bases and 2 bases, there was a span of 11 bases. DNA of the CDR3: TGTGCCAGCAGAAATCAGGGGCCTGGGGCCAACGTCCTGACTTTC. Residues: CASRNQGPGANVLTF.

This clone appeared once. V is TRBV6-1 and J is TRBJ1-5, with D unresolved. The CDR3 has 12 residues. CDR1 is MNHNS, CDR2 SASEGT, per germline. V shed 3 bases and J shed 9 bases, with 9 bases lying between them. CDR3 bases: TGTGCCAGCAGTGACCCGAGCGGGCCCCAGCATTTT. Protein product: CASSDPSGPQHF.

V usage is TRBV6-2 or TRBV6-3 and J usage is TRBJ1-2; TRBD1 might be the D (5 bases). Germline V gene data show CDR1 as MNHEY and CDR2 as SVGEGT. The CDR3 loop spans 13 amino acids. V lost 0 bases and J 3 bases, leaving 5 bases between the germline ends. CDR3 nucleotide sequence: TGTGCCAGCAGTTACTCAGGGGACTATGGCTACACCTTC. Translated: CASSYSGDYGYTF.

The CDR3 protein is CATSPRTFPPEQYF. The CDR3 DNA sequence: TGTGCCACCAGCCCCCGGACTTTCCCCCCCGAGCAGTACTTC. J is TRBJ2-7 and V is TRBV2; possible D gene TRBD2, 5 bases. V gave up 10 bases and J gave up 6 bases, with 22 bases separating them. The germline CDR1 and CDR2 sequences are SNHLY and FYNNEI. The CDR3 is made up of 14 amino acids.

V usage is TRBV28 and J usage is TRBJ1-6; no definite D call. The germline V gene encodes CDR1 MDHEN and CDR2 SYDVKM. The CDR3 sequence is 15 residues long. V lost 6 bases to trimming and J lost 5 bases, with 14 bases between them. Written as DNA, the CDR3 is TGTGCCAGCAGGGACGGAGGGCTCAATAATTCACCCCTCCACTTT. Amino acid sequence: CASRDGGLNNSPLHF.

The chain employs TRBV7-9 and TRBJ2-1, with 8 bases aligning to TRBD1. The germline CDR1 and CDR2 sequences are SEHNR and FQNEAQ (reference sequence). Trimming took 4 bases from V and 3 from J; bases not matched to a gene: 5. The CDR3 length is 15 residues. The CDR3 loop reads CASSSSGTGYNEQFF. The CDR3 nucleotides are TGTGCCAGCAGCTCGTCCGGGACAGGCTACAATGAGCAGTTCTTC.

The rearrangement links TRBV9 to TRBJ2-7; 9 nucleotides line up with TRBD2. V dropped 0 bases and J dropped 5; count of bases not matched to a gene: 3. CDR1 SGDLS and CDR2 YYNGEE come from the germline V gene. CDR3 length: 14 residues. DNA of the CDR3: TGTGCCAGCAGCGTAGGCGGGAGGGGAGACGAGCAGTACTTC. As protein: CASSVGGRGDEQYF.

As concerns this clone: The same CDR3 arises from other DNA sequences in this sample as well. The chain joins TRBV6-1 to TRBJ1-6; 8 bases map to TRBD1. The germline V gene encodes CDR1 MNHNS and CDR2 SASEGT. This CDR3 contains 15 residues. V trimming: 2 bases; J trimming: 7 bases; junction bases outside the gene matches: 4. CDR3 loop: CASSEPDRGNSPLHF. The CDR3 DNA sequence: TGTGCCAGCAGTGAACCTGACAGGGGAAATTCACCCCTCCACTTT.

CDR3 region: CASSLKGQLNEKLFF. CDR3 nucleotide sequence: TGTGCCAGCAGCTTGAAGGGACAGCTTAATGAAAAACTGTTTTTT. This chain joins TRBV5-4 and TRBJ1-4; 7 bases match TRBD1. The CDR3 is made up of 15 amino acids. CDR1 is SGHNT, CDR2 YYREEE, per germline (reference sequence). With 1 base clipped from V and 4 bases from J, the junction kept 4 bases outside the gene matches.

This rearrangement joins TRBV2 to TRBJ1-6; no clear D gene. The CDR3 runs to 13 residues. Germline CDR1 reads SNHLY; CDR2 reads FYNNEI. V gave up 4 bases and J gave up 7 bases, with 8 bases separating them. The CDR3 DNA follows: TGTGCCAGCAGTGTCAGTACCAATTCACCCCTCCACTTT. Translated: CASSVSTNSPLHF.

The chain employs TRBV10-3 and TRBJ2-1, with 8 bases lining up with TRBD2. There are 15 residues in the CDR3. Germline CDR1 reads ENHRY; CDR2 reads SYGVKD. V shed 0 bases and J 8 bases; nucleotides not matched to a gene: 6. The CDR3 coding sequence is TGTGCCATCAGTGAGTCCAGCGGGAGTGCTGATGAGCAGTTCTTC. The encoded protein is CAISESSGSADEQFF.

This chain connects TRBV6-5 to TRBJ1-5, with D unresolved. The CDR3 totals 15 residues. Trimming stripped 4 bases from V and 5 bases from J, with 15 bases between. Germline lookup yields CDR1 MNHEY and CDR2 SVGAGI. The CDR3 DNA follows: TGTGCCAGCAGTTGGGCTGAAGCAGTCTATCAGCCCCAGCATTTT. Amino acid sequence: CASSWAEAVYQPQHF.

The chain combines TRBV27 with TRBJ2-7; no clear D gene. The length of the CDR3 is 16 residues. V was trimmed by 2 bases and J by 2 bases, leaving 16 bases between them. The germline V gene encodes CDR1 MNHEY and CDR2 SMNVEV (reference sequence). The CDR3 nucleotides read TGTGCCAGCAGTTTAAACCCCCCCGACAAGACCTACGAGCAGTACTTC. Translation gives CASSLNPPDKTYEQYF.

The chain links TRBV6-5 to TRBJ1-2; D is undetermined. Trimming removed 0 bases at V and 4 bases at J, with 9 bases between. CDR3 length equals 14 residues. CDR1 MNHEY and CDR2 SVGAGI come from the germline V gene. This chain's CDR3 is CASSYSSTPYGYTF. The CDR3 DNA sequence: TGTGCCAGCAGTTACTCGAGTACCCCCTATGGCTACACCTTC.

The gene calls are TRBV27 and TRBJ1-4, with D maybe TRBD1 (6 bases). Trimming took off 3 bases at V and 7 bases at J, with 12 bases between the two ends. The germline gives CDR1 MNHEY, CDR2 SMNVEV (reference sequence). The CDR3 sequence is 14 residues long. In nucleotides, the CDR3 is TGTGCCAGCAGTTTGGGGGGGCTATCTGAAAAACTGTTTTTT. It yields the protein CASSLGGLSEKLFF.

Here the CDR3 DNA reads TGTGCCAGCAGTCAAACAGGGTTTGGGGAGACCCAGTACTTC. Encoded protein: CASSQTGFGETQYF. This chain joins TRBV6-5 and TRBJ2-5; D is perhaps TRBD1 (6 bases). This CDR3 has 14 amino acids. CDR1 and CDR2 (germline): MNHEY, SVGAGI. V gave up 5 bases and J gave up 5 bases, with 15 bases separating them.

The chain employs TRBV15 and TRBJ2-7; D possibly corresponds to TRBD1 (6 bases). This CDR3 has 16 residues. Deletions cut 0 bases from V and 6 bases from J, with 18 bases between. CDR1 and CDR2 (germline): LNHNV, YYDKDF (reference sequence). The CDR3 region is CATSRDAGVYRREQYF. The CDR3 bases are TGTGCCACCAGCAGAGATGCAGGGGTTTACCGTCGCGAGCAGTACTTC.

The V and J genes are TRBV25-1 and TRBJ1-5, with 9 nucleotides matching TRBD1. In germline, CDR1 is MGHDK, CDR2 SYGVNS. There are 14 residues in the CDR3. V dropped 7 bases and J dropped 7; count of bases not matched to a gene: 8. The CDR3 here is CASNLGDRDQPQHF. For the CDR3, the DNA is TGTGCCAGCAATCTGGGGGACAGGGACCAGCCCCAGCATTTT.

The V and J genes are TRBV13 and TRBJ2-7, with 8 bases lining up with TRBD1. The germline V gene encodes CDR1 PRHDT and CDR2 FYEKMQ (reference sequence). This CDR3 has 14 amino acids. Germline trimming cut 3 bases from V and 4 bases from J; bases unmatched to any gene: 5. DNA for the CDR3: TGTGCCAGCAGCTTCTGGACAGGGAGGTACGAGCAGTACTTC. Translation: CASSFWTGRYEQYF.